This T cell receptor beta chain was recorded in a study of long-term antiretroviral therapy in people with HIV. Regarding this clone: The antigen is not known.

The study drew at least one pre-ART and at least two post-ART PBMC samples from every donor. CDR1 MDHEN and CDR2 SYDVKM come from the germline V gene. There are 16 residues in the CDR3. The V gene end was trimmed by 4 bases and the J gene end by 5 bases; junction bases not matched to a gene: 4. This was the immunoSEQ v3.0 assay at survey level. For each individual sample, sequencing targeted 40,000-50,000 T-cell genomes. Sequencing was performed with immunoSEQ multiplex PCR; in TCRdb, only in-frame clones are kept and a portion is missing. The sample contains some 15,000 clones, 88% of which appear only once. Whole-study results and caveats: When set beside controls, HIV repertoires had CDR3 length ranges that were narrower. After ART, diversity increased yet remained lower than transplant donor controls.

The source material was unsorted PBMCs, sampled 6.9 years after starting antiretroviral therapy. The receptor comes from a man aged 45 to 65 with HIV. The rearrangement uses TRBV28 and TRBJ2-3, with TRBD2 matching 15 bases. The CDR3 nucleotides are TGTGCCAGCAGTTCTGGACTAGCGGGAGGGAGAGATACGCAGTATTTT. Residues: CASSSGLAGGRDTQYF.